The T cell receptor beta chain described here comes from a study of blood T cell repertoires in COVID-19 (dated by TCRdb to the early 2020s). Some background on the complete study: Samples covering the acute and convalescent phases of COVID-19 were provided by collaborators in the United States, Italy and Spain. The prospective study material was composed of cDNA or gDNA derived from T cells, B-cell-depleted T cells, or PBMCs. Deeply sampled blood TCRbeta repertoires from subjects exposed to, actively infected with, or recovered from COVID-19 were included in the dataset. A freely available public database, intended as a resource for researchers studying the immune response to SARS-CoV-2, is where the repertoires were released. Samples were obtained from the ongoing ImmuneRACE study (first 160 participants) and from over 1,000 subjects provided by 6 global collaborators. The sample metadata nearly always contained a de-identified subject ID, COVID-19 status, age in years and sex. Where HLA class I and class II types were available, the types were taken from metadata supplied by the sample provider, not from assay-based typing.

The immunoSEQ Assay, a bias-controlled multiplex PCR, was used to amplify TCRbeta CDR3 regions from genomic DNA. The original pipeline was this. Within the assay, amplification of reference gene primers was used to estimate how many nucleated cells each sample contained. Sequence reads were collapsed and filtered to measure the absolute abundance of every unique TCRbeta CDR3 rearrangement. Productive Simpson clonality was computed per sample as the square root of Simpson's diversity index over productive rearrangements. TCRdb re-hosts the immuneACCESS table, in-frame sequences only. Its copies lack some clones; in the studies checked, an unresolved V gene accounts for under half of them, and the cause for the rest is not known. The D gene and trimming were derived from the DNA, and the V and J assignments and clone size from that table. A total of a few hundred thousand clones appear in this sample, around 87% of them only once. The ten most abundant clones make up around 2.1% of the sample.

The paper's findings and limits, for the study overall: The amount of clinical and demographic metadata varied by source and participant and was provided uncurated.

Concerning this clone itself: The antigen this receptor binds is unknown. Base qualities are not provided; no much larger clone lies one nucleotide away.

Whole blood was collected in K2EDTA tubes by collaborating institutions according to the institutions' own protocols. Collaborator samples were shipped for TCRbeta analysis as frozen whole blood, isolated PBMCs, or DNA extracted from either sample type. For CDR1 and CDR2, the germline V gene lists SGHTA and FQGNSA. Spanning cysteine to phenylalanine, the CDR3 consists of 16 amino acids. Only CDR3 DNA remains: 48 bases, in frame from the first base. The germline ends are 11 bases apart after V is trimmed by 1 base and J by 1 base. The chain is encoded by TRBV7-2 joined to TRBJ1-5; matching of 6 bases hints at TRBD1 as the D gene. The TCR was taken from a man younger than 35 with active or convalescent COVID-19. Sequencing used peripheral blood. At the DNA level, the sequence is TGTGCCAGCAGCTTAGAAGGGCAGGGGAGCAATCAGCCCCAGCATTTT. Translation gives CASSLEGQGSNQPQHF.